Below, 27 T cell receptor beta chains from the same sample are listed, as sequenced in a study of CD8 T cells in ankylosing spondylitis. TCRdb ran MiXCR on the 5' RACE reads and lists one entry per CDR3 protein. In the table there are about 140,000 distinct CDR3 sequences, about 6.7% of which are singletons. Sequenced material: blood, either unsorted or a sorted T cell fraction (not recorded which). All receptors derive from a female donor with ankylosing spondylitis or in good health (not recorded which).

This clonotype was counted only a few times. The chain uses TRBV7-2 and TRBJ2-3; the D gene is possibly TRBD2 (6 bases). In germline, CDR1 is SGHTA, CDR2 FQGNSA. CDR3 size: 15 residues. V shed 3 bases and J shed 6 bases, with 16 bases lying between them. This chain's CDR3 is CASSLGGSMGDTQYF. In DNA form, the CDR3 reads TGTGCCAGCAGCTTGGGGGGTTCCATGGGGGATACGCAGTATTTT.

This clonotype was counted ten times or more. V usage is TRBV7-9 and J usage is TRBJ1-1; 9 positions agree with TRBD1. Germline V gives CDR1 SEHNR, CDR2 FQNEAQ (reference sequence). J lost 1 base, V lost 5 bases, and 5 bases had no gene match. The CDR3 is 15 amino acids. The CDR3 sequence: CASSHPGQGNTEAFF. Written as DNA, the CDR3 is TGTGCCAGCAGCCACCCGGGACAGGGGAACACTGAAGCTTTCTTT.

The rearrangement joins TRBV18 to TRBJ1-4; 9 bases are a match to TRBD1. The germline V gene encodes CDR1 KGHSH and CDR2 LQKENI. The CDR3 consists of 15 residues. The V and J ends lost 0 bases and 7 bases, in that order; junction bases with no gene match: 3. Here the CDR3 DNA reads TGTGCCAGCTCACCACCGGGACAGGGCGGTGAAAAACTGTTTTTT. Translation: CASSPPGQGGEKLFF.

This clonotype showed up many times. The genes are TRBV4-1 and TRBJ1-1; TRBD1 is a possible D gene (5 bases). Trimming took 0 bases from V and 0 from J, leaving 11 bases between them. From germline, CDR1 is MGHRA and CDR2 YSYEKL. The CDR3 contains 16 residues. CDR3: CASSQELRGVNTEAFF. CDR3 sequence (DNA): TGCGCCAGCAGCCAAGAACTTCGAGGGGTGAACACTGAAGCTTTCTTT.

At least ten counts were recorded for this clonotype. V usage is TRBV24-1 and J usage is TRBJ2-7; D unclear. Germline CDR1 and CDR2: KGHDR and SFDVKD. The V end lost 3 bases, the J end lost 7 bases, and 12 bases lay between the germline ends. There are 13 residues in the CDR3. This CDR3 is CATSDGGYEEQYF. CDR3 DNA: TGTGCCACCAGTGATGGTGGTTACGAGGAGCAGTACTTC.

This clonotype was counted many times. The chain recombines TRBV5-1 with TRBJ2-5; no definite D call. The CDR3 spans 14 residues. Germline V gives CDR1 SGHRS, CDR2 YFSETQ. V was cut by 1 base and J by 1 base, with 8 bases left in between. CDR3 sequence (DNA): TGCGCCAGCAGCTTGTTTTCCGGCCAAGAGACCCAGTACTTC. Translated, it gives CASSLFSGQETQYF.

This clonotype appeared many times. The rearrangement links TRBV12-3 or TRBV12-4 to TRBJ2-5, with 12 bases lining up with TRBD2. The V and J ends lost 3 bases and 5 bases, in that order; junction bases with no gene match: 7. The CDR3 extends over 16 amino acids. CDR3 loop: CASSLTSGGPDETQYF. The CDR3 nucleotides read TGTGCCAGCAGTTTGACTAGCGGGGGCCCGGACGAGACCCAGTACTTC.

This clonotype was detected many times. This sequence joins TRBV29-1 and TRBJ1-2; possibly TRBD1 for D (5 bases). Germline V gene lookup returns CDR1 SQVTM and CDR2 ANQGSEA. The CDR3 runs to 13 residues. With 1 base removed from V and 5 bases from J, the gap between germline ends came to 11 bases. The CDR3 nucleotides read TGCAGCGTTGAAGCCCAGGGTCGGTATGGCTACACCTTC. Amino acids: CSVEAQGRYGYTF. The full variable domain, in which reference TRBV29-1 and TRBJ1-2 provide the parts outside the CDR3, is SAVISQKPSRDICQRGTSLTIQCQVDSQVTMMFWYRQQPGQSLTLIATANQGSEATYESGFVIDKFPISRPNLTFSTLTVSNMSPEDSSIYLCSVEAQGRYGYTFGSGTRLTVV.

This clonotype was found many times. The chain employs TRBV3-1 and TRBJ2-7; D assignment may be TRBD1 or TRBD2 (5 bases each). Germline lookup yields CDR1 LGHDT and CDR2 YNNKEL (reference sequence). Trimming removed 2 bases at V and 3 bases at J, with 8 bases between. CDR3 length: 13 amino acids. As DNA, the CDR3 is TGTGCCAGCAGCCAACAGGGAGACTACGAGCAGTACTTC. Translation: CASSQQGDYEQYF.

This clonotype was counted at least ten times. V usage is TRBV5-1 and J usage is TRBJ1-2, with D tentatively TRBD1 (6 bases). The CDR3 extends over 18 amino acids. CDR1 and CDR2 from the germline V gene are SGHRS and YFSETQ. The V end lost 4 bases, the J end lost 3 bases, and 25 bases lay between the germline ends. The DNA for the CDR3 is TGCGCCAGCAGCGGTCGGGTTACTGTAGGGACAACTGACTATGGCTACACCTTC. Its translation is CASSGRVTVGTTDYGYTF. Full variable domain (missing parts from reference TRBV5-1 and TRBJ1-2): KAGVTQTPRYLIKTRGQQVTLSCSPISGHRSVSWYQQTPGQGLQFLFEYFSETQRNKGNFPGRFSGRQFSNSRSEMNVSTLELGDSALYLCASSGRVTVGTTDYGYTFGSGTRLTVV.

This clonotype was seen at least ten times. The rearrangement links TRBV7-2 to TRBJ2-3, with D perhaps assigned TRBD1 or TRBD2 (5 bases each). The CDR3 spans 13 residues. The germline CDR1 and CDR2 sequences are SGHTA and FQGNSA. V gave up 8 bases and J gave up 1 base, with 10 bases separating them. CDR3 nucleotide sequence: TGTGCCAGCCTAAGAGGGGGCACAGATACGCAGTATTTT. Translation gives CASLRGGTDTQYF.

This clonotype was seen at least ten times. This chain joins TRBV4-3 and TRBJ1-2; D may be TRBD1 (6 bases). The CDR3 covers 15 residues. From germline, CDR1 is LGHNA and CDR2 YSLEER. The V gene lost 8 bases and the J gene lost 0 bases, with 16 bases spanning the gap. The CDR3 DNA follows: TGCGCCAGCCGAACGGGACACCCGTCTAACTATGGCTACACCTTC. Protein product: CASRTGHPSNYGYTF.

Ten or more counts support this clonotype. The V gene is TRBV3-1, the J gene TRBJ2-6; no clear D gene. The germline V gene encodes CDR1 LGHDT and CDR2 YNNKEL (reference sequence). This CDR3 contains 15 residues. Trimming removed 1 base from V and 1 base from J, with 5 bases in between. The CDR3 is CASSQVRSGANVLTF. CDR3 bases: TGTGCCAGCAGCCAAGTCCGTTCTGGGGCCAACGTCCTGACTTTC.

This clonotype has at least ten counts. One end of the junction does not line up with germline, which may come from a read error. CDR3 residues: CASSNRGGSSFF. The CDR3 bases are TGTGCCAGCAGTAACCGTGGGGGCTCGTCTTTTTTT. The chain combines TRBV6-1 with TRBJ2-3, with D possibly TRBD1 on 6 matching bases. The CDR3 loop spans 12 amino acids. The germline gives CDR1 MNHNS, CDR2 SASEGT.

The table lists this clonotype with many counts. The rearrangement joins TRBV7-6 to TRBJ2-1; D gene unclear. Trimming pared 1 base from V and 3 bases from J, leaving 10 bases between. Germline values: CDR1 SGHVS, CDR2 FNYEAQ. CDR3 size: 15 residues. This CDR3 reads CASSLGSIGYNEQFF. In nucleotides, the CDR3 is TGTGCCAGCAGCTTAGGCTCTATCGGCTACAATGAGCAGTTCTTC.

This clonotype was recorded many times. V is TRBV27 and J is TRBJ1-6, with 8 bases fitting TRBD1. The CDR3 spans 18 residues. The trim removed 5 bases at V and 0 bases at J, leaving 9 bases unmatched. CDR1 MNHEY and CDR2 SMNVEV come from the germline V gene (reference sequence). CDR3 loop: CASSRAGGSSSYNSPLHF. The CDR3 bases are TGTGCCAGCAGTAGAGCAGGGGGCTCAAGCTCCTATAATTCACCCCTCCACTTT.

In this sample, this clonotype turned up many times. The chain uses TRBV29-1 and TRBJ2-1; 10 bases align to TRBD2. Germline-derived CDR1 and CDR2 are SQVTM and ANQGSEA. The CDR3 loop spans 13 amino acids. J gave up 7 bases and V 5 bases, and 5 bases lay outside the gene matches. The CDR3 DNA is TGCAGCGTTAGGGCTAGCGGGGGTAATGAGCAGTTCTTC. It yields the protein CSVRASGGNEQFF.

This clonotype was found many times. The chain employs TRBV29-1 and TRBJ1-4; 8 positions agree with TRBD1. There are 12 residues in the CDR3. CDR1 is SQVTM and CDR2 is ANQGSEA in the germline V gene. Losses at the gene ends were 8 bases for V and 7 bases for J; bases not matched to a gene: 6. CDR3 region: CSFPRGREKLFF. In DNA form, the CDR3 reads TGCAGCTTCCCCAGGGGGCGTGAAAAACTGTTTTTT.

The chain has TRBV20-1 and TRBJ2-1; the D gene could be TRBD1 or TRBD2 (5 bases each). CDR3 length equals 14 residues. Deletions cut 0 bases from V and 2 bases from J, with 8 bases between. CDR1 is DFQATT and CDR2 is SNEGSKA in the germline V gene (reference sequence). The CDR3 DNA follows: TGCAGTGCTAGAGATGTGGGGGCCTACAATGAGCAGTTCTTC. Protein: CSARDVGAYNEQFF.

At least ten counts were recorded for this clonotype. CDR3 DNA sequence: TGTGCCAGCAGCGTAGGAGAAGGGGAGACCCAGTACTTC. It translates to CASSVGEGETQYF. The chain is built from TRBV9 and TRBJ2-5; D unresolved. V dropped 0 bases and J dropped 5 bases, with 8 bases sitting between them. The CDR3 totals 13 residues. Germline V CDR1 and CDR2: SGDLS, YYNGEE.

This clonotype was seen at least ten times. V usage is TRBV20-1 and J usage is TRBJ2-5, with D perhaps given as TRBD1 or TRBD2 (6 bases each). V gave up 0 bases and J gave up 5 bases, with 13 bases separating them. The CDR3 loop spans 14 amino acids. Germline CDR1 is DFQATT and CDR2 is SNEGSKA (reference sequence). The DNA of the CDR3 is TGCAGTGCTAGAGAGACTAGGGGGAAGGAGACCCAGTACTTC. Translating it yields CSARETRGKETQYF.

This clonotype was counted many times. In DNA form, the CDR3 reads TGTGCCAGCAGCTTATCTCCGGGGCCGGTCGGGGAGCTGTTTTTT. Its translation is CASSLSPGPVGELFF. The chain links TRBV7-2 to TRBJ2-2, with D tentatively TRBD1 or TRBD2 (5 bases each). Trimming stripped 2 bases from V and 7 bases from J, with 14 bases between. Germline loops: CDR1 SGHTA, CDR2 FQGNSA. The CDR3 runs 15 residues. Supplemented by reference TRBV7-2 and TRBJ2-2, the full variable domain reads GAGVSQSPSNKVTEKGKDVELRCDPISGHTALYWYRQSLGQGLEFLIYFQGNSAPDKSGLPSDRFSAERTGGSVSTLTIQRTQQEDSAVYLCASSLSPGPVGELFFGEGSRLTVL.

At least ten counts were recorded for this clonotype. The chain couples TRBV20-1 to TRBJ2-3; 11 positions agree with TRBD2. Unmatched junction bases numbered 4, after V lost 6 bases and J lost 2 bases. There are 14 residues in the CDR3. Germline V gene data show CDR1 as DFQATT and CDR2 as SNEGSKA (reference sequence). CDR3 loop: CSAPTSGNTDTQYF. CDR3 DNA: TGCAGTGCACCGACTAGCGGGAACACAGATACGCAGTATTTT.

This clonotype was observed many times. This chain uses TRBV5-1 with TRBJ2-2; 9 nucleotides match TRBD1. The CDR3 is made up of 17 amino acids. V trimming: 3 bases; J trimming: 3 bases; junction bases outside the gene matches: 9. Germline CDR1 and CDR2: SGHRS and YFSETQ. CDR3 bases: TGCGCCAGCAGCTCCTCAAGACAGGGGGTGTACACCGGGGAGCTGTTTTTT. Its translation is CASSSSRQGVYTGELFF.

Ten or more counts support this clonotype. This chain links TRBV7-9 with TRBJ2-6; 7 bases are a match to TRBD1. The CDR3 is 20 residues long. CDR1 is SEHNR, CDR2 FQNEAQ, per germline (reference sequence). J gave up 2 bases and V 4 bases, and 17 bases lay outside the gene matches. CDR3 sequence: CASSSPFRQGSRTGANVLTF. As DNA, the CDR3 is TGTGCCAGCAGCTCCCCCTTTAGACAGGGCTCCAGGACTGGGGCCAACGTCCTGACTTTC. Drawing the rest from reference TRBV7-9 and TRBJ2-6, the complete variable domain is DTGVSQNPRHKITKRGQNVTFRCDPISEHNRLYWYRQTLGQGPEFLTYFQNEAQLEKSRLLSDRFSAERPKGSFSTLEIQRTEQGDSAMYLCASSSPFRQGSRTGANVLTFGAGSRLTVL.

This clonotype was seen many times. This chain links TRBV5-1 with TRBJ1-1; D is possibly TRBD1 (5 bases). The CDR3 is 15 amino acids. Germline V gives CDR1 SGHRS, CDR2 YFSETQ. V was trimmed by 0 bases and J by 1 base, leaving 10 bases between them. CDR3 amino acids: CASSLDGTSNTEAFF. CDR3 coding DNA: TGCGCCAGCAGCTTGGATGGGACCTCGAACACTGAAGCTTTCTTT.

Many counts were recorded for this clonotype. The V call is TRBV5-1, the J call TRBJ1-4; 11 nucleotides align to TRBD1. The CDR3 totals 16 residues. The germline V gene has CDR1 SGHRS and CDR2 YFSETQ. The V and J ends lost 5 bases and 6 bases, in that order; junction bases with no gene match: 9. The CDR3 DNA reads as TGCGCCAGCAGGCGAACGCCGGGACAGGGGGATGAAAAACTGTTTTTT. The encoded protein is CASRRTPGQGDEKLFF.